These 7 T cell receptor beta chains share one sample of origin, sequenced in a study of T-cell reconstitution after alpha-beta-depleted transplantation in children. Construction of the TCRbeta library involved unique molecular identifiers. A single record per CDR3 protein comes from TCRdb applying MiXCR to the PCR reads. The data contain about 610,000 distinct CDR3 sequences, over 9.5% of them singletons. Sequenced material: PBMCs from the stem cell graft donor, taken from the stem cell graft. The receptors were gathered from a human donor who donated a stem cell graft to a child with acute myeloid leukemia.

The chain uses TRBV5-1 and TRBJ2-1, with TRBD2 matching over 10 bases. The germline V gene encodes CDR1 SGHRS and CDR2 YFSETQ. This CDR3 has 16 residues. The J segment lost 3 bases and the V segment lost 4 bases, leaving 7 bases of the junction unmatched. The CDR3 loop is CASSQRAGGLYNEQFF. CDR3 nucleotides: TGCGCCAGCAGCCAAAGAGCGGGAGGGCTCTACAATGAGCAGTTCTTC.

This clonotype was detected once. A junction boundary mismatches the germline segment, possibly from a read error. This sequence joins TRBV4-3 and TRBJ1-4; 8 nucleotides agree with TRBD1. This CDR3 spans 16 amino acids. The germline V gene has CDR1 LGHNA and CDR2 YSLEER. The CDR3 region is CASSQPRTGRNEKLSF. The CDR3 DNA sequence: TGCGCCAGCAGCCAGCCGAGGACAGGGAGAAATGAAAAACTGTCTTTT.

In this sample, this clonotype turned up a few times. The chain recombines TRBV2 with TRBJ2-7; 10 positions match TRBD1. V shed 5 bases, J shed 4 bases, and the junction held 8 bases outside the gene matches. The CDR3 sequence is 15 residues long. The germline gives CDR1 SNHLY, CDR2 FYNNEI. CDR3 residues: CASSWTGGLGYEQYF. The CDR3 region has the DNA TGTGCCAGCAGTTGGACAGGGGGTTTAGGTTACGAGCAGTACTTC.

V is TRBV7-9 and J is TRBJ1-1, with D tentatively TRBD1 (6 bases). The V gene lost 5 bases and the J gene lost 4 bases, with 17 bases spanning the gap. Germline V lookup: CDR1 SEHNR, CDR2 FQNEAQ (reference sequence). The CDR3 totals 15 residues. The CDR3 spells CASSPVRGAVTEAFF. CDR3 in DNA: TGTGCCAGCAGCCCGGTTAGGGGGGCGGTCACTGAAGCTTTCTTT.

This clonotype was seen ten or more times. CDR3 in amino acids: CASSLWDEQYF. The CDR3 coding sequence is TGTGCCAGCAGTTTGTGGGACGAGCAGTACTTC. This rearrangement joins TRBV12-3 or TRBV12-4 to TRBJ2-7; D remains unclear. V gave up 3 bases and J gave up 5 bases, with 5 bases separating them. The CDR3 spans 11 residues.

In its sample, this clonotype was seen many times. The CDR3 sequence is CASSSLRAGDVAEQYF. CDR3 in DNA: TGCGCCAGCAGCTCTCTTCGGGCGGGAGATGTGGCCGAGCAGTACTTC. V and J are TRBV5-1 and TRBJ2-7; 7 nucleotides agree with TRBD2. V shed 3 bases and J 6 bases; nucleotides not matched to a gene: 15. Germline CDR1 reads SGHRS; CDR2 reads YFSETQ. The CDR3 runs to 16 residues.

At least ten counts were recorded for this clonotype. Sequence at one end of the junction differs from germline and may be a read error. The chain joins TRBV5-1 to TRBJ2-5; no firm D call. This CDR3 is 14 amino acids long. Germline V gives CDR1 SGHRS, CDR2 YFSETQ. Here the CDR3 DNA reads TGTGCCAGCAGTTACGGTCTTATTCAAGAGACCCAGTACTTC. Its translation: CASSYGLIQETQYF.